These 18 T cell receptor beta chains originate from one sample sequenced in a study of CD8+ T cells in alopecia areata. RNA, once extracted, was reverse transcribed into cDNA for use as the sequencing template. Sequenced by immunoSEQ multiplex PCR; TCRdb stores in-frame clones only, minus some. The sample includes 150,000 or so clones, around 47% of them seen just once. Sequencing was carried out using CD4+ T cells sorted from blood. The receptors here all came from a human donor with alopecia areata.

The chain couples TRBV19 to TRBJ2-3; 8 nucleotides align to TRBD2. Germline V gene lookup returns CDR1 LNHDA and CDR2 SQIVND (reference sequence). The CDR3 spans 17 residues. The trim removed 4 bases at V and 1 base at J, leaving 10 bases unmatched. This CDR3 reads CASSSGASGSGTDTQYF. The CDR3 DNA follows: TGTGCCAGTAGTAGTGGGGCGAGCGGGAGCGGCACAGATACGCAGTATTTT.

The V and J genes are TRBV29-1 and TRBJ2-2; D may be TRBD1 or TRBD2 (5 bases each). The V and J ends lost 7 bases and 0 bases respectively, with 9 bases between them. The CDR3 is made up of 13 amino acids. The germline V gene has CDR1 SQVTM and CDR2 ANQGSEA. The CDR3 protein is CSGGKSNTGELFF. CDR3 coding DNA: TGCAGCGGGGGGAAGTCGAACACCGGGGAGCTGTTTTTT.

This chain links TRBV9 with TRBJ2-3; D ambiguous. Trimming removed 3 bases at V and 6 bases at J, with 5 bases between. The V gene's germline CDR1 is SGDLS and CDR2 YYNGEE. CDR3 length: 11 amino acids. CDR3 region: CASSAMDTQYF. CDR3 DNA: TGTGCCAGCAGCGCAATGGATACGCAGTATTTT.

CDR3 amino acids: CSVFTSGRREQYF. DNA for the CDR3: TGCAGCGTTTTCACTAGCGGGAGGCGGGAGCAGTACTTC. This rearrangement joins TRBV29-1 to TRBJ2-7; 12 bases are shared with TRBD2. The CDR3 is 13 amino acids. Germline CDR1 and CDR2: SQVTM and ANQGSEA. Unmatched junction bases numbered 6, after V lost 5 bases and J lost 7 bases.

This clone was seen a few times. The chain carries TRBV7-8 and TRBJ2-1; 8 bases are a match to TRBD2. This CDR3 region has 16 residues. CDR1 and CDR2 (germline): SGHVS, FQNEAQ. Trimming removed 1 base from V and 6 bases from J; junction bases left unmatched: 8. CDR3 sequence (DNA): TGTGCCAGCAGCTTAGGGGCTAGCGGGTACATCAATGAGCAGTTCTTC. Translation gives CASSLGASGYINEQFF.

V is TRBV29-1 and J is TRBJ2-5; D unclear. The CDR3 is made up of 12 amino acids. Germline V gene sequence: CDR1 SQVTM, CDR2 ANQGSEA. Trimming took 1 base from V and 4 from J, leaving 7 bases between them. The CDR3 DNA reads TGCAGCGTTGAAGTTGTCGGAGAGACCCAGTACTTC. Amino acid sequence: CSVEVVGETQYF. The full variable domain, rest sourced from reference TRBV29-1 and TRBJ2-5, is SAVISQKPSRDICQRGTSLTIQCQVDSQVTMMFWYRQQPGQSLTLIATANQGSEATYESGFVIDKFPISRPNLTFSTLTVSNMSPEDSSIYLCSVEVVGETQYFGPGTRLLVL.

This clone showed up just a few times. The V gene is TRBV5-4, the J gene TRBJ2-1, with D uncertain. The CDR3 has 14 residues. Germline assignment: CDR1 SGHNT and CDR2 YYREEE (reference sequence). V dropped 1 base and J dropped 2 bases, with 7 bases sitting between them. The CDR3 DNA reads as TGTGCCAGCAGCTTGAGTCGTACCTACAATGAGCAGTTCTTC. This encodes CASSLSRTYNEQFF. Based on the CDR3 plus reference TRBV5-4 and TRBJ2-1, the full variable domain is ETGVTQSPTHLIKTRGQQVTLRCSSQSGHNTVSWYQQALGQGPQFIFQYYREEENGRGNFPPRFSGLQFPNYSSELNVNALELDDSALYLCASSLSRTYNEQFFGPGTRLTVL.

The rearrangement uses TRBV29-1 and TRBJ2-1, with 9 bases identical to TRBD1. V lost 8 bases and J lost 3; bases outside the gene matches: 5. Germline V lookup: CDR1 SQVTM, CDR2 ANQGSEA. The CDR3 has 13 residues. Here the CDR3 reads CSPRTGVYNEQFF. CDR3 bases: TGCAGCCCTCGGACAGGGGTCTACAATGAGCAGTTCTTC.

The chain uses TRBV4-2 and TRBJ2-7, with TRBD2 identical over 8 bases. This CDR3 is 17 amino acids long. Germline assignment: CDR1 LGHNA and CDR2 YNFKEQ. V shed 0 bases and J 2 bases; nucleotides not matched to a gene: 9. CDR3 amino acids: CASSQDPLAGTTYEQYF. The CDR3 coding sequence is TGTGCCAGCAGCCAAGATCCTCTAGCGGGCACTACCTACGAGCAGTACTTC.

The genes are TRBV5-1 and TRBJ2-6; D gene unclear. Germline CDR1 and CDR2: SGHRS and YFSETQ. The CDR3 consists of 16 residues. V was pared by 5 bases and J by 0 bases, with 12 bases between. CDR3 bases: TGCGCCAGCAGTCCCCCCGGAACCTCTGGGGCCAACGTCCTGACTTTC. Residues: CASSPPGTSGANVLTF.

This sequence joins TRBV15 and TRBJ1-1; D is ambiguous. CDR1 is LNHNV, CDR2 YYDKDF, per germline (reference sequence). The CDR3 runs to 13 residues. V lost 0 bases and J lost 5, with 7 bases in between. CDR3 sequence: CATSRDGRTEAFF. In nucleotides, the CDR3 is TGTGCCACCAGCAGAGATGGGAGGACTGAAGCTTTCTTT.

The gene calls are TRBV6-1 and TRBJ1-2; D call uncertain. CDR1 and CDR2 (germline): MNHNS, SASEGT. This CDR3 has 14 residues. The ends were cut back, 2 bases at V and 6 bases at J, with 13 bases in the middle. DNA of the CDR3: TGTGCCAGCAGTGAAAGTAGGAGGACGGATGGCTACACCTTC. This codes for CASSESRRTDGYTF.

By proportion, this clone is medium-sized. This rearrangement joins TRBV20-1 to TRBJ2-1, with no clear D. The CDR3 extends over 11 amino acids. Trimming left V 6 bases short and J 9 bases short, with 12 bases between. The germline V gene has CDR1 DFQATT and CDR2 SNEGSKA (reference sequence). CDR3 residues: CSALRTTEQFF. The CDR3, as DNA: TGCAGTGCGCTTAGAACAACTGAGCAGTTCTTC.

This clone was seen only a few times. The chain joins TRBV6-5 to TRBJ2-5; TRBD2 is a possible D gene (6 bases). The CDR3 has 14 residues. The germline V and J ends were trimmed by 2 bases and 5 bases, with 12 bases remaining between them. CDR1 is MNHEY and CDR2 is SVGAGI in the germline V gene. The CDR3: CASSYGGLPETQYF. CDR3 nucleotides: TGTGCCAGCAGTTACGGGGGACTCCCCGAGACCCAGTACTTC.

This chain joins TRBV30 and TRBJ1-2, with TRBD1 as a possible D gene (6 bases). The CDR3 totals 11 residues. Germline V gives CDR1 GTSNPN, CDR2 SVGIG (reference sequence). Between the trimmed V and J ends, which lost 4 bases and 8 bases, there was a span of 11 bases. The CDR3 nucleotides read TGTGCCTGGATGGGGGCGGGAGGCTACACCTTC. Translated, it gives CAWMGAGGYTF.

The chain employs TRBV4-1 and TRBJ1-5; TRBD1 is a possible D gene (5 bases). The CDR3 sequence is 14 residues long. In germline, CDR1 is MGHRA, CDR2 YSYEKL. The germline V and J ends were trimmed by 7 bases and 4 bases, with 14 bases remaining between them. The CDR3 here is CASNPRTRNQPQHF. As DNA, the CDR3 is TGCGCCAGCAACCCAAGGACACGGAATCAGCCCCAGCATTTT.

The chain has TRBV5-4 and TRBJ2-7; 9 bases match TRBD2. J gave up 2 bases and V 0 bases, and 3 bases lay outside the gene matches. The CDR3 extends over 15 amino acids. Per germline, CDR1 SGHNT and CDR2 YYREEE (reference sequence). The CDR3 protein is CASSLGAGGTYEQYF. DNA of the CDR3: TGTGCCAGCAGCTTGGGAGCGGGAGGTACCTACGAGCAGTACTTC.

This rearrangement joins TRBV19 to TRBJ2-5; TRBD2 aligns across 8 bases. The ends lost 5 bases at V and 5 bases at J; junction bases unmatched: 7. The CDR3 is made up of 14 amino acids. CDR1 and CDR2 (germline): LNHDA, SQIVND (reference sequence). The CDR3 loop is CASSRGSGTETQYF. The CDR3 coding sequence is TGTGCCAGTAGTCGCGGTAGCGGGACTGAGACCCAGTACTTC.